What follows are 13 T cell receptor beta chains derived from one specimen sequenced in a study of T cell responses to AZD1222 COVID-19 vaccine. Generated by immunoSEQ multiplex PCR, the TCRdb table keeps only in-frame clones and is missing some. The repertoire holds about 78,000 clones, with roughly 88% as singletons. This material consisted of peripheral blood, taken on day 0 of MenACWY control vaccination. These receptors were taken from an adult in good health.

The chain employs TRBV29-1 and TRBJ2-7; 9 bases line up with TRBD1. The CDR3 covers 14 residues. V shed 6 bases and J 5 bases; nucleotides not matched to a gene: 11. Germline loops: CDR1 SQVTM, CDR2 ANQGSEA. This chain's CDR3 is CSVGTGTGYNEQYF. CDR3 in DNA: TGCAGCGTGGGCACCGGGACAGGGTATAACGAGCAGTACTTC.

This clone was picked up one time. This rearrangement joins TRBV14 to TRBJ1-1, with D possibly matching TRBD1 (5 bases). Per germline, CDR1 SGHDN and CDR2 FVKESK. V was clipped by 1 base and J by 6 bases, with 12 bases between them. The CDR3 is 14 amino acids. The CDR3 protein is CASSQGAGRSEAFF. Written as DNA, the CDR3 is TGTGCCAGCAGCCAAGGGGCAGGGAGGTCTGAAGCTTTCTTT. Drawing the rest from reference TRBV14 and TRBJ1-1, the complete variable domain is EAGVTQFPSHSVIEKGQTVTLRCDPISGHDNLYWYRRVMGKEIKFLLHFVKESKQDESGMPNNRFLAERTGGTYSTLKVQPAELEDSGVYFCASSQGAGRSEAFFGQGTRLTVV.

The rearrangement links TRBV9 to TRBJ2-2, with D uncertain. CDR1 SGDLS and CDR2 YYNGEE come from the germline V gene. This CDR3 is built from 15 residues. V was pared by 4 bases and J by 2 bases, with 12 bases between. The DNA for the CDR3 is TGTGCCAGCAGCTCAGGAGTCCTTAACACCGGGGAGCTGTTTTTT. It is translated as CASSSGVLNTGELFF. The entire variable domain, with the rest obtained from reference TRBV9 and TRBJ2-2, is as follows: DSGVTQTPKHLITATGQRVTLRCSPRSGDLSVYWYQQSLDQGLQFLIQYYNGEERAKGNILERFSAQQFPDLHSELNLSSLELGDSALYFCASSSGVLNTGELFFGEGSRLTVL.

This rearrangement joins TRBV6-5 to TRBJ1-5; D is uncertain. From germline, CDR1 is MNHEY and CDR2 SVGAGI. V was shortened by 0 bases and J by 2 bases, with 8 bases between the two germline ends. CDR3 length equals 15 residues. CDR3 sequence reads: CASSYSRRGNQPQHF. For the CDR3, the DNA is TGTGCCAGCAGTTACTCGAGGAGGGGCAATCAGCCCCAGCATTTT.

This clone was picked up one time. This sequence joins TRBV6-5 and TRBJ2-4, with D perhaps matching TRBD2 (5 bases). The V end lost 10 bases, the J end lost 7 bases, and 14 bases lay between the germline ends. Germline V gives CDR1 MNHEY, CDR2 SVGAGI. The CDR3 extends over 12 amino acids. This CDR3 reads CATSPTGNIQYF. The CDR3 DNA is TGTGCCACCTCTCCGACGGGGAACATTCAGTACTTC.

V and J are TRBV9 and TRBJ1-1; D is possibly TRBD1 (6 bases). The CDR3 runs 14 residues. V lost 0 bases to trimming and J lost 4 bases, with 10 bases between them. CDR1 SGDLS and CDR2 YYNGEE come from the germline V gene. The CDR3 DNA is TGTGCCAGCAGCGTAGCAGAGGGGGTCACTGAAGCTTTCTTT. Residues: CASSVAEGVTEAFF.

The rearrangement links TRBV10-3 to TRBJ2-7; 9 bases align to TRBD1. Germline CDR1 and CDR2: ENHRY and SYGVKD. CDR3 length equals 14 residues. V shed 3 bases and J 5 bases; nucleotides not matched to a gene: 5. The CDR3 region is CAISEGWTGDEQYF. The CDR3 DNA reads TGTGCCATCAGTGAAGGATGGACAGGGGACGAGCAGTACTTC.

This clone has a handful of counts. The chain carries TRBV19 and TRBJ1-5; possible D gene TRBD1, 6 bases. V was clipped by 2 bases and J by 1 base, with 15 bases between them. CDR1 and CDR2 (germline): LNHDA, SQIVND (reference sequence). The CDR3 is 17 amino acids. The DNA for the CDR3 is TGTGCCAGTAGTATATTAGTTTCACAGGGAAGCAATCAGCCCCAGCATTTT. Translation: CASSILVSQGSNQPQHF.

The V and J genes are TRBV7-9 and TRBJ1-2; 8 bases line up with TRBD1. Germline lookup yields CDR1 SEHNR and CDR2 FQNEAQ (reference sequence). CDR3 length equals 14 residues. With 1 base clipped from V and 6 bases from J, the junction kept 4 bases outside the gene matches. CDR3 nucleotides: TGTGCCAGCAGCTTAGGTGGACAGGGTAATGGCTACACCTTC. Amino acid sequence: CASSLGGQGNGYTF.

The rearrangement links TRBV28 to TRBJ2-3; 11 nucleotides agree with TRBD2. The trim removed 3 bases at V and 5 bases at J, leaving 4 bases unmatched. From germline, CDR1 is MDHEN and CDR2 SYDVKM. CDR3 size: 15 residues. The CDR3 here is CASSFPSGGQDTQYF. CDR3 sequence (DNA): TGTGCCAGCAGTTTTCCTAGCGGGGGGCAAGATACGCAGTATTTT.

The gene calls are TRBV9 and TRBJ2-2; 7 bases fit TRBD2. V shed 1 base and J 6 bases; nucleotides not matched to a gene: 3. Germline assignment: CDR1 SGDLS and CDR2 YYNGEE. The CDR3 spans 14 residues. The CDR3 sequence is CASSVRGGAGELFF. The CDR3 DNA reads as TGTGCCAGCAGCGTAAGGGGAGGGGCCGGGGAGCTGTTTTTT.

This clone came up once. The rearrangement links TRBV28 to TRBJ1-6; D might be TRBD1 (5 bases). The germline V gene encodes CDR1 MDHEN and CDR2 SYDVKM. V lost 6 bases and J lost 9, with 9 bases in between. This CDR3 contains 12 residues. The CDR3 sequence is CASRLGGSPLHF. The CDR3 bases are TGTGCCAGCAGGCTCGGGGGTTCACCCCTCCACTTT.

The rearrangement joins TRBV11-3 to TRBJ2-3; the match to TRBD2 covers 8 bases. The V and J ends lost 5 bases and 0 bases, in that order; junction bases with no gene match: 4. Per germline, CDR1 SGHNT and CDR2 YENEEA. The CDR3 runs to 15 residues. The CDR3 region has the DNA TGTGCCAGCAGCCTTTTAGCGGGGAGCACAGATACGCAGTATTTT. Translation: CASSLLAGSTDTQYF.